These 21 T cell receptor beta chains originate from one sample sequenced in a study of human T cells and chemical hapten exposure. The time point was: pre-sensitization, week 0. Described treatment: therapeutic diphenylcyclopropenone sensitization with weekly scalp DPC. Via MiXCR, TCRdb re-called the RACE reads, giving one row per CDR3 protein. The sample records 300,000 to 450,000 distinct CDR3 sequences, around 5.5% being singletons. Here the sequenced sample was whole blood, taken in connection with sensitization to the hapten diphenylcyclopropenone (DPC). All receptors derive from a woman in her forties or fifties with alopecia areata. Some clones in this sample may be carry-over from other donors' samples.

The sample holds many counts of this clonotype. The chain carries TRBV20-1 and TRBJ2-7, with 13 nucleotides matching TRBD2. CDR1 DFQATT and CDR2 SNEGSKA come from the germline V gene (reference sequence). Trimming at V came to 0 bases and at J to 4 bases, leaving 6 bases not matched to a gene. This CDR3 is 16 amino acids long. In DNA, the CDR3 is TGCAGTGCTAGAGAATTGACTAGCGGGAGGAGATACGAGCAGTACTTC. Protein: CSARELTSGRRYEQYF.

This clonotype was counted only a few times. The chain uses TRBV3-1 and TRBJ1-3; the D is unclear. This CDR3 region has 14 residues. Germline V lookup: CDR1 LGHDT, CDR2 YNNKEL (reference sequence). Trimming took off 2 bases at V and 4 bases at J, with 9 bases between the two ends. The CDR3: CASSQTSGGNTIYF. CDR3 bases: TGTGCCAGCAGCCAAACGTCTGGGGGAAACACCATATATTTT. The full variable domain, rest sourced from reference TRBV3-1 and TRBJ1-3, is DTAVSQTPKYLVTQMGNDKSIKCEQNLGHDTMYWYKQDSKKFLKIMFSYNNKELIINETVPNRFSPKSPDKAHLNLHINSLELGDSAVYFCASSQTSGGNTIYFGEGSWLTVV.

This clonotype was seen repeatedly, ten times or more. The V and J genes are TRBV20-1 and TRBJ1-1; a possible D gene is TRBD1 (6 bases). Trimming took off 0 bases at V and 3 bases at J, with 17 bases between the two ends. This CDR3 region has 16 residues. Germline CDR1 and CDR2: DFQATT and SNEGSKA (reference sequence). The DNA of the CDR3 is TGCAGTGCTAGAGATCATGCGCGGCAGGGGTACACTGAAGCTTTCTTT. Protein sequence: CSARDHARQGYTEAFF.

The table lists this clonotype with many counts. The CDR3 nucleotides read TGTGCCAGCAGTCCCCGGACTAGGATTCACGAGCAGTACTTC. Its translation is CASSPRTRIHEQYF. The V and J genes are TRBV12-3 or TRBV12-4 and TRBJ2-7; 7 bases are shared with TRBD2. V was clipped by 5 bases and J by 5 bases; unmatched bases: 9. The CDR3 spans 14 residues.

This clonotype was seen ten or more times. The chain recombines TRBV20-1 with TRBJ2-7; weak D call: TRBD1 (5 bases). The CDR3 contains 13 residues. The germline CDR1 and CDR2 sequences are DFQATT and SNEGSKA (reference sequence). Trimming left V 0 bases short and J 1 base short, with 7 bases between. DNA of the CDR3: TGCAGTGCTAGAGAACAGGTTTCCTACGAGCAGTACTTC. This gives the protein CSAREQVSYEQYF.

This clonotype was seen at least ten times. CDR3 DNA sequence: TGTGCCAGCAGTTATCTTCCCACAGGGGACGAGCAGTACTTC. This codes for CASSYLPTGDEQYF. V and J are TRBV6-2 or TRBV6-3 and TRBJ2-7; 7 positions match TRBD1. The CDR3 has 14 residues. Per the germline V gene, CDR1 is MNHEY and CDR2 is SVGEGT. V shed 3 bases, J shed 5 bases, and the junction held 7 bases outside the gene matches.

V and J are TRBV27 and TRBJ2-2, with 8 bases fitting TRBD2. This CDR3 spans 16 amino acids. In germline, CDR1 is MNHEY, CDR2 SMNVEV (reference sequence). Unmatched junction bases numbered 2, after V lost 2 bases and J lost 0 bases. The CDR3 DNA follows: TGTGCCAGCAGTTTACTTAGCGGGACGAACACCGGGGAGCTGTTTTTT. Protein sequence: CASSLLSGTNTGELFF.

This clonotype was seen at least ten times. The CDR3 loop reads CASSPPLETQYF. The CDR3 coding sequence is TGTGCCAGCTCACCACCTCTAGAGACCCAGTACTTC. The rearrangement joins TRBV18 to TRBJ2-5, with D hard to call. Per the germline V gene, CDR1 is KGHSH and CDR2 is LQKENI. V was shortened by 0 bases and J by 4 bases, with 3 bases between the two germline ends. This CDR3 is built from 12 residues.

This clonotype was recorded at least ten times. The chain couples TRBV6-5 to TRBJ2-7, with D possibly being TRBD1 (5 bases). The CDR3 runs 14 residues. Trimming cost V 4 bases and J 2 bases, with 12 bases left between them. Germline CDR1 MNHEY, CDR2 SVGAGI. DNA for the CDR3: TGTGCCAGCAGTTCACCAGGGTCCGCCTACGAGCAGTACTTC. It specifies CASSSPGSAYEQYF.

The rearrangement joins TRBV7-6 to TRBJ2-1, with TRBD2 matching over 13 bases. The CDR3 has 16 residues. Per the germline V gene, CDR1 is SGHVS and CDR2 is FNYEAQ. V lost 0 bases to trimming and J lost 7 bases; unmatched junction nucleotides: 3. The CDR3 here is CASSLARTSGSNEQFF. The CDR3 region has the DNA TGTGCCAGCAGCTTAGCCCGGACTAGCGGGAGTAATGAGCAGTTCTTC.

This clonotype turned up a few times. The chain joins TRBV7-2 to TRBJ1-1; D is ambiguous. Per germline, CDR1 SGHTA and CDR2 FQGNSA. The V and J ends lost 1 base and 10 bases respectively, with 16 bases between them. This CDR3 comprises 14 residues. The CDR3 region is CASSLGIVPEVAFF. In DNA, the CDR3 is TGTGCCAGCAGCTTAGGAATAGTGCCTGAGGTAGCTTTCTTT. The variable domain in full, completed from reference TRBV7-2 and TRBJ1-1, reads GAGVSQSPSNKVTEKGKDVELRCDPISGHTALYWYRQSLGQGLEFLIYFQGNSAPDKSGLPSDRFSAERTGGSVSTLTIQRTQQEDSAVYLCASSLGIVPEVAFFGQGTRLTVV.

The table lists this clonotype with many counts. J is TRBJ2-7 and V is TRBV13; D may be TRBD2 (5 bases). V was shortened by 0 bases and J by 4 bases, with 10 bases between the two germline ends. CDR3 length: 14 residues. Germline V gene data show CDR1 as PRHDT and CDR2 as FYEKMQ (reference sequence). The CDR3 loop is CASSLGASSYEQYF. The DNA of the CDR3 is TGTGCCAGCAGCTTAGGCGCTAGCAGTTACGAGCAGTACTTC.

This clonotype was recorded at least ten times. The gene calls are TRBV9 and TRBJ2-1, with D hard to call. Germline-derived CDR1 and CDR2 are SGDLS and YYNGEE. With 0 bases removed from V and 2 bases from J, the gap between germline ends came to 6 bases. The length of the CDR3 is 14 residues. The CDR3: CASSVGEAYNEQFF. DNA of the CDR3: TGTGCCAGCAGCGTAGGGGAAGCCTACAATGAGCAGTTCTTC.

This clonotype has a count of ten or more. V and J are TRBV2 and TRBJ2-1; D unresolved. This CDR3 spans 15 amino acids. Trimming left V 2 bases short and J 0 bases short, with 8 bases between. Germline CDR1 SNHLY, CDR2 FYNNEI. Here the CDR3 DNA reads TGTGCCAGCAGTGAAAACTACCGCTCCTACAATGAGCAGTTCTTC. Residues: CASSENYRSYNEQFF.

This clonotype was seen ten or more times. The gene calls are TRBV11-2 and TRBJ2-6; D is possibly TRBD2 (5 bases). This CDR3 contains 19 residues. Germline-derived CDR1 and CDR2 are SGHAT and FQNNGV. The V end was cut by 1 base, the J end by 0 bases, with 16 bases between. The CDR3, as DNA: TGTGCCAGCAGCTTAGCAGGATCCGGGGTAAACTCTGGGGCCAACGTCCTGACTTTC. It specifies CASSLAGSGVNSGANVLTF.

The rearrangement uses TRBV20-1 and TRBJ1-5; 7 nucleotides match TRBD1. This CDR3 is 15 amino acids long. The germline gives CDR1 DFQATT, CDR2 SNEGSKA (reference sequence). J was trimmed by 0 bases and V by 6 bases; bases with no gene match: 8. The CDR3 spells CSANTGTASNQPQHF. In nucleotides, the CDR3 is TGCAGTGCCAATACTGGGACAGCTAGCAATCAGCCCCAGCATTTT.

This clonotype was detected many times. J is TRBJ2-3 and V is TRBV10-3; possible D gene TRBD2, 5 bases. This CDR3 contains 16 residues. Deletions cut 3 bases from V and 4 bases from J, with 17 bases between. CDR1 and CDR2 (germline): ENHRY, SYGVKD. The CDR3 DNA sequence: TGTGCCATCAGTGAAGGAGTAGCGTCGGTATCAGATACGCAGTATTTT. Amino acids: CAISEGVASVSDTQYF.

In nucleotides, the CDR3 is TGCGCCAGCAGCTTGGGGCGCAGGGCGAACACCGGGGAGCTGTTTTTT. Translating it yields CASSLGRRANTGELFF. The V and J genes are TRBV5-1 and TRBJ2-2; maybe TRBD1 (5 bases). Looked up from germline, CDR1 is SGHRS and CDR2 is YFSETQ. CDR3 length: 16 residues. Trimming took off 0 bases at V and 0 bases at J, with 9 bases between the two ends.

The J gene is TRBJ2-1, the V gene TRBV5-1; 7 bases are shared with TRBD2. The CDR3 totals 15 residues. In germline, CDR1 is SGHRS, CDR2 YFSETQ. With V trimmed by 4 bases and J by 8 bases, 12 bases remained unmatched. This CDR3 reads CASSAGRVGDDEQFF. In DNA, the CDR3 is TGCGCCAGCAGCGCGGGGAGGGTGGGAGACGATGAGCAGTTCTTC.

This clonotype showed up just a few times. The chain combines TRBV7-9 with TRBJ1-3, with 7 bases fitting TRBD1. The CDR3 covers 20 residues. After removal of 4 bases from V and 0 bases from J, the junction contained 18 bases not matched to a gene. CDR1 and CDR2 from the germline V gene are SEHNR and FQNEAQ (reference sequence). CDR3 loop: CASSSQTRDSQRSSGNTIYF. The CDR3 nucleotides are TGTGCCAGCAGCTCACAAACCCGGGACAGCCAAAGGAGCTCTGGAAACACCATATATTTT.

DNA for the CDR3: TGTGCCAGCAGCTTTGCAACGGTGAATTCACCCCTCCACTTT. Translated: CASSFATVNSPLHF. The rearrangement uses TRBV5-6 and TRBJ1-6, with D unresolved. Trimming took 2 bases from V and 7 from J, leaving 10 bases between them. The CDR3 has 14 residues. Per germline, CDR1 SGHDT and CDR2 YYEEEE.